This TCR beta chain was captured by sequencing in a study of cytomegalovirus exposure and HLA in healthy donors. Study observations and caveats: Among TCR beta chains, those listed as cytomegalovirus-associated numbered about 150. In vitro data verified three CMV-associated chains as specific for CMV antigens. Most TCR sequences proved rare, with some public TCRs found in many donors.

The donors were part of the approximately 130-subject validation cohort, which stood apart from the approximately 640-subject first cohort. Generated by immunoSEQ multiplex PCR, the TCRdb table keeps only in-frame clones and is missing some. Of 150,000 to 200,000 clones listed, around 85% are singletons. Trimming took off 6 bases at V and 8 bases at J, with 14 bases between the two ends. This CDR3 spans 14 amino acids. Germline lookup yields CDR1 LNHDA and CDR2 SQIVND (reference sequence). Comment on this clone: Its antigen is not identified.

Sequencing was performed on PBMCs. The TCR originated in a man aged 25-45 years in good health and CMV-seropositive. This chain joins TRBV19 and TRBJ1-6; D is uncertain. DNA for the CDR3: TGTGCCAGTAGCACGACACCGATCCATTCACCCCTCCACTTT. It yields the protein CASSTTPIHSPLHF.